The present entry profiles one T cell receptor (beta chain) with its context. The antigen is not known. The data belong to a study of shared clonotypes between healthy human individuals. Study observations and caveats: Clonotype sharing among donors, it was expected, would be affected by sequencing depth.

Trimming cost V 0 bases and J 7 bases; bases outside gene matches: 17. Germline V lookup: CDR1 SGHRS, CDR2 YFSETQ. This CDR3 has 19 amino acids. Terminally differentiated effector memory CD45RA+ cells were excluded by CCR7 positive selection of CD45RO-negative cells. Method: immunoSEQ multiplex PCR; TCRdb's copy keeps in-frame clones and lacks some. Among 2 million or so clones listed, 85% to 95% were seen once. The sample was naive CD8+ T cells sorted from blood. This receptor was obtained from a man aged 18 to 30 in good health. The chain carries TRBV5-1 and TRBJ2-1; 9 nucleotides align to TRBD1. The CDR3 spells CASSLADRGTGGPWNEQFF. The CDR3 DNA follows: TGCGCCAGCAGCTTGGCGGACAGGGGAACGGGAGGCCCATGGAATGAGCAGTTCTTC.